The 18 T cell receptor beta chains below come from one sample, sequenced in a study of blood T cell repertoires in COVID-19. The assay was immunoSEQ multiplex PCR, and TCRdb's table has in-frame clones only and misses some. The sample contains approximately 250,000 clones, 80% to 90% of which appear only once. Sample: PBMCs or T cells enriched from blood (not recorded which). The receptor set was obtained from a woman aged 25 to 45 with acute COVID-19.

This chain uses TRBV6-5 with TRBJ2-3; D possibly corresponds to TRBD2 (6 bases). CDR3 size: 12 residues. V lost 8 bases and J lost 6, with 12 bases in between. Germline CDR1 reads MNHEY; CDR2 reads SVGAGI. The CDR3 coding sequence is TGTGCCAGCGGGGGGTCCTCGGATACGCAGTATTTT. It yields the protein CASGGSSDTQYF.

This clone is a singleton in its sample. The rearrangement joins TRBV6-2 or TRBV6-3 to TRBJ2-1, with a weak D call TRBD2 (5 bases). This CDR3 contains 15 residues. Per germline, CDR1 MNHEY and CDR2 SVGEGT. V lost 0 bases and J 4 bases, leaving 10 bases between the germline ends. CDR3: CASSYSGEGYNEQFF. The CDR3 coding sequence is TGTGCCAGCAGTTACTCCGGGGAAGGGTACAATGAGCAGTTCTTC.

This chain uses TRBV27 with TRBJ2-2; D possibly corresponds to TRBD1 (5 bases). The CDR3 spans 17 residues. Germline-derived CDR1 and CDR2 are MNHEY and SMNVEV (reference sequence). The germline V and J ends were trimmed by 5 bases and 1 base, with 17 bases remaining between them. DNA of the CDR3: TGTGCCAGCAGTCCGGAACCTGACAGACTGAACACCGGGGAGCTGTTTTTT. Amino acids: CASSPEPDRLNTGELFF.

This clone was seen only once. This chain uses TRBV27 with TRBJ2-7; 8 positions agree with TRBD1. Germline V gives CDR1 MNHEY, CDR2 SMNVEV (reference sequence). The CDR3 loop spans 14 amino acids. V was clipped by 3 bases and J by 4 bases; unmatched bases: 5. The CDR3 DNA sequence: TGTGCCAGCAGTTTCGACAGGGGAACGTACGAGCAGTACTTC. Translated, it gives CASSFDRGTYEQYF.

In nucleotides, the CDR3 is TGTGCCAGCAGTTTTTTTTCGGGGGGGCGAGGCGGCTACACCTTC. Amino acids: CASSFFSGGRGGYTF. The chain couples TRBV28 to TRBJ1-2, with D perhaps matching TRBD1 (6 bases). The germline CDR1 and CDR2 sequences are MDHEN and SYDVKM. This CDR3 comprises 15 residues. The V and J ends lost 3 bases and 8 bases respectively, with 19 bases between them.

The chain employs TRBV28 and TRBJ2-1; D may be TRBD2 (6 bases). V was pared by 1 base and J by 8 bases, with 24 bases between. CDR1 is MDHEN, CDR2 SYDVKM, per germline. The CDR3 loop spans 18 amino acids. The CDR3 reads CASSLSRWGTDPLHEQFF. The CDR3 DNA sequence: TGTGCCAGCAGTTTATCCAGGTGGGGGACTGACCCCCTACATGAGCAGTTCTTC.

The table lists this clone with a few counts. In nucleotides, the CDR3 is TGTGCCAGCAGCTACGGACTAGCGGTAAACACCGGGGAGCTGTTTTTT. Translating gives CASSYGLAVNTGELFF. The chain recombines TRBV5-4 with TRBJ2-2; 10 nucleotides match TRBD2. Per the germline V gene, CDR1 is SGHNT and CDR2 is YYREEE (reference sequence). The CDR3 has 16 residues. V lost 3 bases and J lost 2; bases outside the gene matches: 4.

The chain has TRBV5-4 and TRBJ2-7; 13 nucleotides match TRBD2. Germline V gives CDR1 SGHNT, CDR2 YYREEE (reference sequence). With 0 bases clipped from V and 2 bases from J, the junction kept 8 bases outside the gene matches. The CDR3 covers 18 residues. The chain's CDR3 is CASSLGTSGSQGTYEQYF. The DNA for the CDR3 is TGTGCCAGCAGCTTGGGGACTAGCGGGAGTCAGGGGACCTACGAGCAGTACTTC.

The V and J genes are TRBV10-3 and TRBJ2-3; 8 bases agree with TRBD1. Germline V CDR1 and CDR2: ENHRY, SYGVKD. The CDR3 runs 16 residues. Trimming removed 0 bases from V and 2 bases from J; junction bases left unmatched: 4. DNA of the CDR3: TGTGCCATCAGTGAGTCACAGGGGGAGGTCACAGATACGCAGTATTTT. The encoded protein is CAISESQGEVTDTQYF.

The V gene is TRBV5-4, the J gene TRBJ2-5; 7 bases agree with TRBD2. Per the germline V gene, CDR1 is SGHNT and CDR2 is YYREEE (reference sequence). The CDR3 loop spans 11 amino acids. V lost 3 bases and J lost 7; bases outside the gene matches: 0. CDR3 nucleotides: TGTGCCAGCAGCTGGGGGGGGACCCAGTACTTC. This encodes CASSWGGTQYF.

This rearrangement joins TRBV19 to TRBJ1-2, with 9 bases matching TRBD1. The CDR3 extends over 15 amino acids. Trimming took 5 bases from V and 7 from J; bases not matched to a gene: 11. Per germline, CDR1 LNHDA and CDR2 SQIVND (reference sequence). The CDR3 loop is CASSSAATGGVGYTF. CDR3 DNA sequence: TGTGCCAGTAGTTCCGCAGCCACAGGGGGCGTTGGCTACACCTTC.

The V and J genes are TRBV12-3 or TRBV12-4 and TRBJ1-4, with TRBD1 as a possible D gene (5 bases). The CDR3 extends over 13 amino acids. Trimming removed 0 bases at V and 14 bases at J, with 13 bases between. The CDR3 reads CASSLAQGNYLFF. In nucleotides, the CDR3 is TGTGCCAGCAGTTTAGCGCAGGGCAATTACCTGTTTTTT.

V is TRBV2 and J is TRBJ1-4; D gene ambiguous. Deletions cut 9 bases from V and 3 bases from J, with 14 bases between. Germline lookup yields CDR1 SNHLY and CDR2 FYNNEI. This CDR3 spans 14 amino acids. This chain's CDR3 is CASQTGWANEKLFF. The CDR3 nucleotides are TGTGCCAGTCAAACGGGATGGGCTAATGAAAAACTGTTTTTT. The whole variable domain, remainder taken from reference TRBV2 and TRBJ1-4, is EPEVTQTPSHQVTQMGQEVILRCVPISNHLYFYWYRQILGQKVEFLVSFYNNEISEKSEIFDDQFSVERPDGSNFTLKIRSTKLEDSAMYFCASQTGWANEKLFFGSGTQLSVL.

This clone was seen once. The chain has TRBV2 and TRBJ2-7; 11 bases agree with TRBD2. Germline CDR1 SNHLY, CDR2 FYNNEI. Trimming took 6 bases from V and 1 from J; bases not matched to a gene: 2. The CDR3 extends over 14 amino acids. The CDR3 sequence is CASRGTSGSYEQYF. The DNA of the CDR3 is TGTGCCAGCAGGGGGACTAGCGGATCCTACGAGCAGTACTTC.

The chain recombines TRBV7-2 with TRBJ1-6; 8 bases agree with TRBD1. This CDR3 is built from 18 residues. Germline CDR1 reads SGHTA; CDR2 reads FQGNSA. V shed 1 base and J 5 bases; nucleotides not matched to a gene: 10. CDR3 in amino acids: CASSLGTGSGRNNSPLHF. In DNA form, the CDR3 reads TGTGCCAGCAGCTTAGGGACAGGGAGTGGGCGGAATAATTCACCCCTCCACTTT.

The chain carries TRBV4-1 and TRBJ2-1; 11 bases fit TRBD2. CDR3 length equals 16 residues. Germline CDR1 and CDR2: MGHRA and YSYEKL. J was trimmed by 6 bases and V by 3 bases; bases with no gene match: 7. The CDR3 region is CASSQGLAALGNEQFF. The CDR3 DNA is TGCGCCAGCAGCCAGGGACTAGCGGCCTTAGGCAATGAGCAGTTCTTC.

This clone was counted a few times. This rearrangement joins TRBV6-5 to TRBJ1-2; 7 nucleotides align to TRBD1. The length of the CDR3 is 14 residues. V lost 4 bases and J lost 5; bases outside the gene matches: 7. Germline V lookup: CDR1 MNHEY, CDR2 SVGAGI. Here the CDR3 reads CASSSPWDRYGYTF. The DNA for the CDR3 is TGTGCCAGCAGTTCCCCGTGGGACAGATATGGCTACACCTTC.

This chain connects TRBV19 to TRBJ1-5; D remains unclear. V was shortened by 3 bases and J by 3 bases, with 6 bases between the two germline ends. The CDR3 loop spans 13 amino acids. In germline, CDR1 is LNHDA, CDR2 SQIVND (reference sequence). The CDR3 DNA sequence: TGTGCCAGTAGTATCTTAGTCAATCAGCCCCAGCATTTT. Translation gives CASSILVNQPQHF. Filled out from reference TRBV19 and TRBJ1-5, the complete variable domain reads DGGITQSPKYLFRKEGQNVTLSCEQNLNHDAMYWYRQDPGQGLRLIYYSQIVNDFQKGDIAEGYSVSREKKESFPLTVTSAQKNPTAFYLCASSILVNQPQHFGDGTRLSIL.